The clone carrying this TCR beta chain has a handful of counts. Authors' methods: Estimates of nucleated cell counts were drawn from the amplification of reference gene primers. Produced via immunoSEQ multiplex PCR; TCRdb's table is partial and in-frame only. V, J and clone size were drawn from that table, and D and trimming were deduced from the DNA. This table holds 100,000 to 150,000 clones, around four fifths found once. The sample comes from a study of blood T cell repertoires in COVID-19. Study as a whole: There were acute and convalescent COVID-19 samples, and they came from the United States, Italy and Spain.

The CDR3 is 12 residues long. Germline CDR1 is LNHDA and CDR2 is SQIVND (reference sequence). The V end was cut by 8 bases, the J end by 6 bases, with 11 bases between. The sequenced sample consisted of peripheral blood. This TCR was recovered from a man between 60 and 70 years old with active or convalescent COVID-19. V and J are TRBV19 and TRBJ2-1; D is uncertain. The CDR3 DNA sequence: TGTGCCAGTCAGACTGGATTCAATGAGCAGTTCTTC. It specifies CASQTGFNEQFF.